The TCR beta chain described here comes from a study of beta chain features in type 1 diabetes (dated by TCRdb to 2017 to 2018). In the study overall: Mean age, gender distribution, total cell number and subset yield were not different between patients and healthy donors. A total of 107,917,701 sorted cells were examined across all samples, and RNA yield correlated strongly with the number of cells per subset. The study compared the TCRB repertoires of sorted circulating CD4+ T cell subsets in recently diagnosed type 1 diabetes patients with those in matched healthy donors. Whereas all 30 or so donors provided naive and central memory subsets, regulatory and stem cell-like memory subsets were isolated from just 8 patients and roughly eight healthy donors.

In the case of this clone: Its cognate antigen has yet to be identified. No much larger clonotype is one base removed from it; base qualities were not supplied.

The CDR3 spans 15 residues, from the cysteine through the phenylalanine. Only CDR3 DNA is held: 45 bases, read in frame from base 1. V is clipped by 4 bases and J by 3 bases, and the sequence between their germline boundaries is 17 bases long. Based on the germline V gene, the CDR1 and CDR2 sequences are SGDLS and YYNGEE. A single peripheral blood draw of about 120 mL on average was collected from each donor into heparinised tubes. A BD FACSAria II and a panel including CD45RO, CCR7, CD25, CD127, CD95 and CD27 were used to sort naive, central memory, regulatory and stem cell-like memory CD4+ T cells. All sorted populations exceeded 98% purity. Right away, PBMCs were isolated by Lymphoprep density gradient centrifugation and were stained directly, with no culture step. To minimize batch effects, samples were stained and sorted in pairs, one healthy donor with one patient per experiment. The entire amount of isolated RNA was reverse transcribed using the High Capacity cDNA Reverse Transcription Kit, so the sequenced TCRB transcripts were expressed ones. Naive, central memory and regulatory T cell samples underwent deep immunoSEQ sequencing, averaging around 4 million total reads per sample. Sorted cells were lysed in RLT buffer, and RNA was extracted using DNase-treated RNeasy Micro or Mini kits according to cell number. Each cell subset was processed separately to prevent cross-contamination, with patient and healthy donor samples processed together. TCRB sequences were amplified from cDNA with the immunoSEQ multiplex PCR, producing 87-bp fragments spanning the CDR3 region. Sequencing of the amplicons was done on the Illumina HiSeq platform. The source study handled its data this way. PCR bias was corrected computationally using synthetic template baselines, and reads within Hamming distance 2 were collapsed, with unmergeable singletons discarded. By aligning reads against IMGT, V, D and J genes, CDR3 length, and insertions or deletions at six rearrangement sites were assigned. Within each subset, clonotype counts were normalized to sorted cell number, and only after that were true diversity and Gini coefficients computed with the tcR R package. The overlap coefficient, calculated on TCRB nucleotide sequences, was used to measure repertoire sharing. Held by TCRdb, this immuneACCESS table contains in-frame sequences only and omits some clones. Under half of the omission traces to an unresolved V gene where checked; the cause of the rest is unknown. V, J and clone size are those of that table, while D and trimming were read from the DNA. The sample yields 15,000 to 18,000 clones; about 70% were counted once. The ten largest clones capture roughly 2.5% of the sample.

On the study overall, not on this receptor specifically: In all four CD4+ subsets, TCRB CDR3 length was moderately but significantly shorter in type 1 diabetes patients. Because cDNA was sequenced instead of genomic DNA, highly expressing activated cells could be over-represented, though the groups showed no difference in activation or CD3 levels. Naive, central memory and regulatory TCRB repertoires appeared more similar among patients than among healthy donors. PCR might favor shorter templates, but patient and control samples were amplified and corrected together, so any skew would affect both groups equally. At VDJ recombination sites, type 1 diabetes patients had fewer insertions and more deleted nucleotides, which implies abnormalities in thymic rearrangement. HLA sub-analyses involved small numbers of individuals, so any influence of HLA type on TCRB rearrangement remained unresolved.

This sequence originates from a man aged 30 to 39 with type 1 diabetes. Sequenced sample: Tregs from blood. The sample's cell subset or site, from its label and the paper: regulatory CD4+ T cells. The chain is encoded by TRBV9 joined to TRBJ2-7; TRBD1 could be the D gene, as 6 bases match. CDR3 loop: CASSPRGHSFYEQYF. The base sequence is TGTGCCAGCAGCCCTCGGGGACACAGCTTCTACGAGCAGTACTTC.